Below are 16 T cell receptor beta chains sequenced from a single sample in a study of OX40 agonist ivuxolimab in advanced cancers. Sequencing was performed with immunoSEQ multiplex PCR; in TCRdb, only in-frame clones are kept and a portion is missing. The table includes around 64,000 clones, approximately 82% detected once. Sequences were derived from CD4+ or CD8+ T cells sorted from blood, sampled in a trial of the OX40 agonist ivuxolimab. These receptors all come from an adult with an advanced solid tumor such as melanoma, head and neck, liver or kidney cancer.

The chain joins TRBV7-6 to TRBJ1-6, with a tentative D call TRBD1 (5 bases). CDR1 and CDR2 from the germline V gene are SGHVS and FNYEAQ. The CDR3 runs to 12 residues. V dropped 0 bases and J dropped 14 bases, with 8 bases sitting between them. This chain's CDR3 is CASSLAQGALHF. In DNA, the CDR3 is TGTGCCAGCAGCTTAGCGCAAGGGGCCCTCCACTTT.

This clone has just a few counts. The chain combines TRBV4-1 with TRBJ1-1; a possible D gene is TRBD1 (6 bases). This CDR3 is built from 15 residues. Germline CDR1 MGHRA, CDR2 YSYEKL. Trimming shortened V by 1 base and J by 4 bases, and 13 bases separated the two germline ends. DNA for the CDR3: TGCGCCAGCAGCCAAGTAGTAGTGGGGGCCACTGAAGCTTTCTTT. Its translation is CASSQVVVGATEAFF.

The chain employs TRBV7-9 and TRBJ1-1; 9 nucleotides align to TRBD1. Losses at the gene ends were 3 bases for V and 4 bases for J; bases not matched to a gene: 6. The CDR3 has 15 residues. The germline CDR1 and CDR2 sequences are SEHNR and FQNEAQ (reference sequence). The CDR3 here is CASSFQWTGATEAFF. The CDR3 DNA reads as TGTGCCAGCAGCTTTCAATGGACAGGGGCCACTGAAGCTTTCTTT.

V and J are TRBV5-4 and TRBJ2-2; 7 bases fit TRBD2. Germline V gene sequence: CDR1 SGHNT, CDR2 YYREEE (reference sequence). V shed 4 bases and J 7 bases; nucleotides not matched to a gene: 7. CDR3 size: 14 residues. The CDR3 nucleotides are TGTGCCAGCAGCGGCGGGAGAGCGGGCGGGGAGCTGTTTTTT. Its protein is CASSGGRAGGELFF.

V gene TRBV19 combines with J gene TRBJ2-7; a weak D match, TRBD2 (5 bases). The germline V gene has CDR1 LNHDA and CDR2 SQIVND (reference sequence). The CDR3 is made up of 16 amino acids. Between the trimmed V and J ends, which lost 3 bases and 0 bases, there was a span of 15 bases. CDR3 sequence reads: CASSIGPAVSSYEQYF. DNA of the CDR3: TGTGCCAGTAGTATTGGGCCAGCGGTGAGCTCCTACGAGCAGTACTTC. Together with reference TRBV19 and TRBJ2-7, the CDR3 gives the full variable domain: DGGITQSPKYLFRKEGQNVTLSCEQNLNHDAMYWYRQDPGQGLRLIYYSQIVNDFQKGDIAEGYSVSREKKESFPLTVTSAQKNPTAFYLCASSIGPAVSSYEQYFGPGTRLTVT.

This chain connects TRBV29-1 to TRBJ1-1; 8 bases fit TRBD1. The CDR3 extends over 13 amino acids. Germline loops: CDR1 SQVTM, CDR2 ANQGSEA. V lost 8 bases and J lost 4; bases outside the gene matches: 9. The CDR3 nucleotides are TGCAGCATCAGGACAGGGCAGAGCACTGAAGCTTTCTTT. It codes for CSIRTGQSTEAFF.

The chain combines TRBV6-1 with TRBJ1-4; D not certain. Germline V gives CDR1 MNHNS, CDR2 SASEGT. The CDR3 extends over 14 amino acids. V was trimmed by 8 bases and J by 5 bases, leaving 15 bases between them. CDR3 loop: CASGRTYSNEKLFF. The CDR3 nucleotides are TGTGCCAGCGGTAGGACCTATTCGAATGAAAAACTGTTTTTT.

This clone was observed a single time. The chain carries TRBV5-8 and TRBJ2-3; 12 bases map to TRBD2. Germline-derived CDR1 and CDR2 are SGHTS and YDEGEE. The CDR3 runs 15 residues. The V gene end was trimmed by 5 bases and the J gene end by 3 bases; junction bases not matched to a gene: 4. CDR3 protein: CASRLAGGPTDTQYF. The DNA of the CDR3 is TGTGCCAGCAGGCTAGCGGGGGGGCCGACAGATACGCAGTATTTT. The entire variable domain, with the rest obtained from reference TRBV5-8 and TRBJ2-3, is as follows: EAGVTQSPTHLIKTRGQQATLRCSPISGHTSVYWYQQALGLGLQFLLWYDEGEERNRGNFPPRFSGRQFPNYSSELNVNALELEDSALYLCASRLAGGPTDTQYFGPGTRLTVL.

The chain is built from TRBV6-1 and TRBJ1-1, with D tentatively TRBD1 (6 bases). The CDR3 is 15 residues long. V was trimmed by 3 bases and J by 3 bases, leaving 14 bases between them. Germline CDR1 is MNHNS and CDR2 is SASEGT. For the CDR3, the DNA is TGTGCCAGCAGTGATACAGGGTTCAGGGACACTGAAGCTTTCTTT. It encodes CASSDTGFRDTEAFF.

The J gene is TRBJ2-2, the V gene TRBV21-1; the D call TRBD1 from the table was never checked on the DNA. TRBV21-1 is assigned pseudogene status. CDR3 length: 15 amino acids. CDR3 sequence reads: CASSRTVSNTGELFF. The CDR3 DNA reads as TGTGCCAGCAGCAGGACAGTATCGAACACCGGGGAGCTGTTTTTT.

This clone was recorded once. The chain carries TRBV7-3 and TRBJ2-1; 10 nucleotides align to TRBD2. CDR1 and CDR2 from the germline V gene are SGHTA and FQGTGA. The CDR3 has 18 amino acids. V gave up 1 base and J gave up 2 bases; unmatched junction bases: 8. The DNA for the CDR3 is TGTGCCAGCAGCTTAAAGGGTAGCGGGAGGCTACCCTACAATGAGCAGTTCTTC. It codes for CASSLKGSGRLPYNEQFF. Complete variable domain (other parts from reference TRBV7-3 and TRBJ2-1): GAGVSQTPSNKVTEKGKYVELRCDPISGHTALYWYRQSLGQGPEFLIYFQGTGAADDSGLPNDRFFAVRPEGSVSTLKIQRTERGDSAVYLCASSLKGSGRLPYNEQFFGPGTRLTVL.

V and J are TRBV5-6 and TRBJ2-1; unclear D gene. Germline CDR1 and CDR2: SGHDT and YYEEEE. CDR3 length: 16 amino acids. V was clipped by 3 bases and J by 5 bases, with 18 bases between them. The CDR3 loop is CASSSTTFGPHNEQFF. The CDR3 coding sequence is TGTGCCAGCAGCTCCACTACGTTCGGGCCACACAATGAGCAGTTCTTC.

V gene TRBV19 combines with J gene TRBJ1-2; D unclear. V was pared by 7 bases and J by 6 bases, with 21 bases between. Germline V gene sequence: CDR1 LNHDA, CDR2 SQIVND (reference sequence). The CDR3 contains 15 residues. This CDR3 is CASNNPFDWRDGYTF. The CDR3, as DNA: TGTGCCAGTAATAATCCTTTCGACTGGAGAGATGGCTACACCTTC.

This sequence joins TRBV11-2 and TRBJ2-1, with TRBD1 matching over 7 bases. V lost 4 bases, J lost 9 bases, and 0 bases stayed unmatched. Germline CDR1 SGHAT, CDR2 FQNNGV. The CDR3 is 11 residues long. CDR3 nucleotides: TGTGCCAGCAGCTCAGGGGGTGAGCAGTTCTTC. It encodes CASSSGGEQFF.

This clone appeared a few times. The chain has TRBV5-8 and TRBJ1-2; a weak D match, TRBD1 (5 bases). The germline V and J ends were trimmed by 4 bases and 8 bases, with 15 bases remaining between them. This CDR3 has 13 amino acids. CDR1 and CDR2 (germline): SGHTS, YDEGEE. The CDR3 coding sequence is TGTGCCAGCAGCCTGGGACCGCCGAGGGGCTACACCTTC. Translating it yields CASSLGPPRGYTF.

The chain joins TRBV7-9 to TRBJ2-7, with TRBD2 matching over 7 bases. V shed 6 bases and J 3 bases; nucleotides not matched to a gene: 11. Germline-derived CDR1 and CDR2 are SEHNR and FQNEAQ (reference sequence). The CDR3 is 15 residues long. Written as DNA, the CDR3 is TGTGCCAGCAGAAGCCGACTAGCCAGAAACTACGAGCAGTACTTC. Amino acids: CASRSRLARNYEQYF.